Below, one T cell receptor (beta chain) is given with its context. This entry belongs to a study of blood T cell repertoires in COVID-19. V was shortened by 3 bases and J by 7 bases, with 16 bases between the two germline ends. CDR3 size: 14 residues. Germline V CDR1 and CDR2: GTSNPN, SVGIG (reference sequence). TCRdb's table, derived via immunoSEQ multiplex PCR, lists solely in-frame clones and lacks some. Altogether 90,000 to 120,000 clones are present, about 80% being singletons, with the ten largest covering approximately 3.4%. J is TRBJ1-5 and V is TRBV30; possible D gene TRBD1, 5 bases. Input material: peripheral blood. The source is a woman of 80 years or more with active or convalescent COVID-19. The chain's CDR3 is CAWSGGSPPQPQHF. The CDR3 DNA sequence: TGTGCCTGGAGCGGGGGGTCGCCCCCACAGCCCCAGCATTTT.